Listed below are T cell receptor beta chains from one sample, sequenced in a study of T cells expressing NK-cell markers. TCRdb reprocessed the 5' RACE reads, keeping one entry per CDR3 protein, no DNA. The sample has fewer than 300,000 distinct CDR3 sequences. Sequenced input: blood T cells: a sorted CD56 or NKG2C T cell subset, CD4+ or CD8+ T cells, or bulk PBMC T cells (not recorded which). Source of these receptors: a woman aged 18 to 75 in good health. Each CDR3 is given with its conserved first and last residue.

CDR3	J	V
CASSRRLAGSTDTQYF	TRBJ2-3	TRBV12-3/TRBV12-4
CSASTPTGGAANYGYTF	TRBJ1-2	TRBV20-1
CASTPNLGNGELFF	TRBJ2-2	TRBV6-2/TRBV6-3
CASSSRTTWNEQFF	TRBJ2-1	TRBV7-2
CASSRTAANYGYTF	TRBJ1-2	TRBV6-1
CASSLSPTSGRANEQFF	TRBJ2-1	TRBV27
CASSPRGGADNEKLFF	TRBJ1-4	TRBV7-2
CASSHETGVVDQPQHF	TRBJ1-5	TRBV6-5
CASSHWTGIGMNTEAFF	TRBJ1-1	TRBV12-3/TRBV12-4
CASSEQGGQETQYF	TRBJ2-5	TRBV4-1
CASSPLTRYEQFF	TRBJ2-1	TRBV25-1
CASRGRDWVYKNIQYF	TRBJ2-4	TRBV6-1
CASSEPTDTQYF	TRBJ2-3	TRBV18
CSARDRGLTYNEQFF	TRBJ2-1	TRBV20-1
CSARDPRTDTQYF	TRBJ2-3	TRBV20-1
CASSLDREGNQPQHF	TRBJ1-5	TRBV7-8
CASRHSGREETQYF	TRBJ2-5	TRBV4-2
CASNTNRGYGYTF	TRBJ1-2	TRBV12-3/TRBV12-4
CSVGQGGLTEAFF	TRBJ1-1	TRBV29-1
CTARGTVNEKLFF	TRBJ1-4	TRBV29-1
CASRLLAGGQSTGELFF	TRBJ2-2	TRBV6-2/TRBV6-3
CASSETGGVGMNTEAFF	TRBJ1-1	TRBV19
CSVSSVTDTQYF	TRBJ2-3	TRBV29-1
CASSETPYYTEAFF	TRBJ1-1	TRBV5-1
CASSWSSRGRTGELFF	TRBJ2-2	TRBV5-6
CASNPGVGEKLFF	TRBJ1-4	TRBV28
CASSIVSEGSSKNIQYF	TRBJ2-4	TRBV19
CASSLVSGGRMAQYF	TRBJ2-3	TRBV11-2
CASSSTRLAGKNNEQFF	TRBJ2-1	TRBV7-9
CASSGLAGAGENIQYF	TRBJ2-4	TRBV27
CASSPRPSTEAFF	TRBJ1-1	TRBV18
CASSPGLAAVPDTQYF	TRBJ2-3	TRBV5-1
CASSLGSGHQPQHF	TRBJ1-5	TRBV5-1
CASSHSRGGDTQYF	TRBJ2-3	TRBV4-1
CASSLVAGTGGSYEQYF	TRBJ2-7	TRBV23-1
CSVGGRASYEQYF	TRBJ2-7	TRBV29-1
CASSGGTGGAGIGKNIQYF	TRBJ2-4	TRBV4-2
CASSLFGDFTEAFF	TRBJ1-1	TRBV7-2
CSVRDTTSTDTQYF	TRBJ2-3	TRBV29-1
CSAREGSDTQYF	TRBJ2-3	TRBV20-1
CASKPGGNNEQFF	TRBJ2-1	TRBV6-1
CSARDPAGQPQHF	TRBJ1-5	TRBV20-1
CASSLKREVSYEQYF	TRBJ2-7	TRBV5-1
CASSLAGTGGGISYGYTF	TRBJ1-2	TRBV5-1
CASSSNSGTGHGYTF	TRBJ1-2	TRBV28
CSAQGTRDGYTF	TRBJ1-2	TRBV20-1
CSARSVGATNEKLFF	TRBJ1-4	TRBV20-1
CATGTSGSTDTQYF	TRBJ2-3	TRBV10-3
CASREGYIQYF	TRBJ2-4	TRBV6-1
CASSLVTAQETQYF	TRBJ2-5	TRBV7-2
CASSFYPSDEQFF	TRBJ2-1	TRBV7-9
CASSWGLAGTIEQFF	TRBJ2-1	TRBV5-1
CSASIVGTEAFF	TRBJ1-1	TRBV20-1
CASSLSRGNQETQYF	TRBJ2-5	TRBV7-2
CASSYQGQGHYNEQFF	TRBJ2-1	TRBV12-3/TRBV12-4
CASSRLQGESTDTQYF	TRBJ2-3	TRBV5-6
CASSPRQSYEQYF	TRBJ2-7	TRBV18
CASSQEEGSRTDTQYF	TRBJ2-3	TRBV3-1
CASSHSYTGNNEQFF	TRBJ2-1	TRBV18
CASSLMTGAGNYGYTF	TRBJ1-2	TRBV12-3/TRBV12-4